This T cell receptor beta chain originates from a study of blood T cell repertoires in COVID-19. Cohorts were assigned according to the clinical history that participants reported. TCRdb keeps only in-frame clones here, not all; method: immunoSEQ multiplex PCR. The table lists around 290,000 clones, over 75% of them singletons. Germline-derived CDR1 and CDR2 are LNHNV and YYDKDF (reference sequence). The germline V and J ends were trimmed by 3 bases and 1 base, with 16 bases remaining between them. The CDR3 length is 17 residues. Sequencing was done on a sample of PBMCs or T cells enriched from blood (not recorded which). The V call is TRBV15, the J call TRBJ1-5, with a possible D match to TRBD1 (6 bases). The sequence came from a woman between 25 and 40 years old who had recovered from COVID-19. The CDR3 sequence: CATSRGGPGESNQPQHF. Here the CDR3 DNA reads TGTGCCACCAGCAGGGGGGGGCCAGGAGAAAGCAATCAGCCCCAGCATTTT.